This T cell receptor beta chain was captured in a study of T cell responses to AZD1222 COVID-19 vaccine. V shed 4 bases, J shed 4 bases, and the junction held 4 bases outside the gene matches. The length of the CDR3 is 15 residues. CDR1 and CDR2 from the germline V gene are SSHAT and FNYEAQ (reference sequence). With regard to this clone: What it binds is unknown.

The repertoire was sequenced with immunoSEQ multiplex PCR; TCRdb's copy has only in-frame clones and lacks some. The table includes some 170,000 clones, over 80% detected once. General study results and limits: Unmutated variant regions are reportedly the target of nearly half of TCRs that are spike-specific.

The receptor comes from an adult who received the MenACWY meningococcal vaccine as a control. The chain links TRBV7-7 to TRBJ2-1; the match to TRBD2 covers 10 bases. The source was peripheral blood, collected 28 days after the second dose of the MenACWY control vaccine. For the CDR3, the DNA is TGTGCCAGCAGCTACGGACTAGCGGCGTACAATGAGCAGTTCTTC. Residues: CASSYGLAAYNEQFF.